The clone carrying this T cell receptor beta chain was seen a handful of times. Donors were grouped by their self-reported clinical history. Recovered status applied to Cohort 3 donors who had two consecutive negative PCRs. It also applied to those with clearance or with symptom resolution. The data belong to a study of blood T cell repertoires in COVID-19. The overall study: Sources were T cells, B-cell-depleted T cells, or PBMCs; the material itself was cDNA or gDNA.

Germline V CDR1 and CDR2: DFQATT, SNEGSKA (reference sequence). The CDR3 is made up of 21 amino acids. The V gene end was trimmed by 3 bases and the J gene end by 0 bases; junction bases not matched to a gene: 17. In the original workflow: Estimated nucleated cell counts came from reference gene primer amplification. Libraries were prepared by immunoSEQ multiplex PCR; TCRdb keeps only in-frame clonotypes and omits some of them. V, J and clone size are taken as reported in that table, and D and trimming were inferred from the DNA itself. The sample carries 300,000 to 450,000 clones, more than 75% recorded once.

The chain has TRBV20-1 and TRBJ2-1; 13 bases align to TRBD2. Sequencing input: PBMCs or T cells enriched from blood (not recorded which). This clonotype was obtained from a woman younger than 45 who had recovered from COVID-19. The CDR3 protein is CSASYYPRLAGGQSSYNEQFF. The DNA of the CDR3 is TGCAGTGCTAGTTACTACCCAAGACTAGCGGGGGGCCAGAGCTCCTACAATGAGCAGTTCTTC.